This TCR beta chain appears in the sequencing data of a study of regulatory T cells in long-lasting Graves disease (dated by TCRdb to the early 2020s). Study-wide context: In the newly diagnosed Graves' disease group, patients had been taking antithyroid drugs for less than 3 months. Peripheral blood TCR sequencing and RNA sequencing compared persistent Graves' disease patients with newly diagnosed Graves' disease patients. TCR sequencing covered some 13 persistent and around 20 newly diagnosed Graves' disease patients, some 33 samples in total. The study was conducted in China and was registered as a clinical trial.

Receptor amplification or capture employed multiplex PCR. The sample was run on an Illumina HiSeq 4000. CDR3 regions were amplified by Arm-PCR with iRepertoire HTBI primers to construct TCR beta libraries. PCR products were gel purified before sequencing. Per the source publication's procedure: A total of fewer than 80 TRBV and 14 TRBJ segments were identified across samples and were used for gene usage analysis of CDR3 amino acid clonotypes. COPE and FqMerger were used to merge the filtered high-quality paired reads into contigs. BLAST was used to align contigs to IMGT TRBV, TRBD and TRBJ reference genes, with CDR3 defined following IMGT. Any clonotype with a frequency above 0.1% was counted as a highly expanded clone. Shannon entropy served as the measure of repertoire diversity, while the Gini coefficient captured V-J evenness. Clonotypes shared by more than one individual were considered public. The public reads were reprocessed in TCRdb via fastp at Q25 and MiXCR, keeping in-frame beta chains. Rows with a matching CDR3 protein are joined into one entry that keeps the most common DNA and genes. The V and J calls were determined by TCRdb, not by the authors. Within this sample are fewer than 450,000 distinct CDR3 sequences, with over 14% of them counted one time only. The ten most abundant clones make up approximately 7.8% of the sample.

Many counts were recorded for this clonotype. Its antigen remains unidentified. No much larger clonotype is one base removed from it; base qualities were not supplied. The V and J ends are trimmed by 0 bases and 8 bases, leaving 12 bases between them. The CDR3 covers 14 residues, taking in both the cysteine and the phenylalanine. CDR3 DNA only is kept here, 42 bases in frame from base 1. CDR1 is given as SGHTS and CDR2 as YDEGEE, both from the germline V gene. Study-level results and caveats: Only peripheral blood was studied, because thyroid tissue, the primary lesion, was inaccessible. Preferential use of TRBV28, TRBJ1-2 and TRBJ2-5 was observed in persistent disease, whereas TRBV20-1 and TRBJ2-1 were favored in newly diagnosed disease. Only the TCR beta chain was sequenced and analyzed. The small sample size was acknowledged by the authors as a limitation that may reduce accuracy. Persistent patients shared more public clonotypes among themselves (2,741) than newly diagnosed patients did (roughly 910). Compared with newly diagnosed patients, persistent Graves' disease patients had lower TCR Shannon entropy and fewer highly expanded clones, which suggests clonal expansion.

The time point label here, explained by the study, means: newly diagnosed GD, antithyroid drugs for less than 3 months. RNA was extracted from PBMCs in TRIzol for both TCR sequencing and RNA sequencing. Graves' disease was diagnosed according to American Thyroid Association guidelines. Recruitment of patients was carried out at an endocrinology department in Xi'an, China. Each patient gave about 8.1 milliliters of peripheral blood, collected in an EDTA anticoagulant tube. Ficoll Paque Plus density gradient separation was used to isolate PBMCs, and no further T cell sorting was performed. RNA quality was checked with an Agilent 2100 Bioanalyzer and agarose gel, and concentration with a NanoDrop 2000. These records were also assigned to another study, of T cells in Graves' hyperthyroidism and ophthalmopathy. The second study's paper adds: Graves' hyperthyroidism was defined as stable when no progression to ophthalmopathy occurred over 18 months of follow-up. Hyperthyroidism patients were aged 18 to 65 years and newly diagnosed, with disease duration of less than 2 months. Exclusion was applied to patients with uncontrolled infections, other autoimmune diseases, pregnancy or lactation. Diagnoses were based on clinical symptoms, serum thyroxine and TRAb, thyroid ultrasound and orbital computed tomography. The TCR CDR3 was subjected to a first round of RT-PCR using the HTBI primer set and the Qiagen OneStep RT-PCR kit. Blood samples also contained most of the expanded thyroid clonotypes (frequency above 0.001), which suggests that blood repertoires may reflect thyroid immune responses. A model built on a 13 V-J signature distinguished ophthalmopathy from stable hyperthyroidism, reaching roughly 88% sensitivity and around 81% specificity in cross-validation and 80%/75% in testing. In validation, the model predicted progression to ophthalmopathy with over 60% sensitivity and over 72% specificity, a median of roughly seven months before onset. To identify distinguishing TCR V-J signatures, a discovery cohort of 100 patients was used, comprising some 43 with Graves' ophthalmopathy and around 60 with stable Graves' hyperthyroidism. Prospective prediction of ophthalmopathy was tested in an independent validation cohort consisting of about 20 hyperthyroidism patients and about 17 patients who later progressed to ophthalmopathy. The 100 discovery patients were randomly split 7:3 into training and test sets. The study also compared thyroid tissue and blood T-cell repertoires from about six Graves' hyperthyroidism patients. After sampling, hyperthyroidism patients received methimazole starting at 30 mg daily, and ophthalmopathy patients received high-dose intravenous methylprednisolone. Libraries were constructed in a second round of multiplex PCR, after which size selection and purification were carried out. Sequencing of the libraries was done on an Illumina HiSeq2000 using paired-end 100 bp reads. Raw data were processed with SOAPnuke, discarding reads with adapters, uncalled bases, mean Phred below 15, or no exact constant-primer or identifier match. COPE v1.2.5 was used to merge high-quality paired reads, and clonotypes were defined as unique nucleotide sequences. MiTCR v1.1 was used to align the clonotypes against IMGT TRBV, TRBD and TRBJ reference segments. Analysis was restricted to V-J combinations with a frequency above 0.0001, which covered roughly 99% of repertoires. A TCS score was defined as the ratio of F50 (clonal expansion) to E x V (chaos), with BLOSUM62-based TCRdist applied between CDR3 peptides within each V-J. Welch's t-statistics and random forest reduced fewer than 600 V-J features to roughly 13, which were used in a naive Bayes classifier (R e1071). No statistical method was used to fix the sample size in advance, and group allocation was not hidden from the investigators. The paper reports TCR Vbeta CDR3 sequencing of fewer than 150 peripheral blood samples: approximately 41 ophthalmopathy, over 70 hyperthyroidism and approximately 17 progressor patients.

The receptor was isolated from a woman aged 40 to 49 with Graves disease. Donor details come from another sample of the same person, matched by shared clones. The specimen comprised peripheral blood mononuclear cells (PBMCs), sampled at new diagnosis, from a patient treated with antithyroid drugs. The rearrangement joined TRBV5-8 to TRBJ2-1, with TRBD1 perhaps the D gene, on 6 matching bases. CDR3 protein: CASSLEQGSDEQFF. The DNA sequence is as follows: TGTGCCAGCAGCTTGGAACAGGGCTCGGATGAGCAGTTCTTC.